This T cell receptor beta chain was sequenced during a study of blood T cell repertoires in COVID-19. Study context: Samples came from the United States, Italy and Spain, spanning acute and convalescent COVID-19. Sources were T cells, B-cell-depleted T cells, or PBMCs; the material itself was cDNA or gDNA.

How the authors handled the data: From reference gene primer amplification, estimates of nucleated cell counts were derived. TCRdb's table, derived via immunoSEQ multiplex PCR, lists solely in-frame clones and lacks some. V, J and clone size were drawn from that table, and D and trimming were deduced from the DNA. The table records about 140,000 clones, 81% of them present only once. The sample was peripheral blood. The TCR sequence derives from a human donor in a cohort sampled during active COVID-19.

The CDR3 bases are TGTGCCAGCATAGGCGGGGCTCTTAAAAACATTCAGTACTTC. Translated, it gives CASIGGALKNIQYF. The V and J genes are TRBV28 and TRBJ2-4, with a possible D match to TRBD2 (6 bases). Germline V gene sequence: CDR1 MDHEN, CDR2 SYDVKM. Trimming left V 7 bases short and J 4 bases short, with 14 bases between. The CDR3 is 14 amino acids.